Shown below are 21 T cell receptor beta chains from a single sample sequenced in a study of response to subunit inactivated influenza vaccine. TCRdb redid the calling of the RT-PCR reads with MiXCR, one entry per CDR3 protein. The table records a few hundred thousand distinct CDR3 sequences, 14% of them present only once. Sample: PBMCs from blood, taken about 12 days after vaccination. Receptors originate from a man aged 45-65 years who received an inactivated influenza vaccine.

This clonotype was recorded many times. The chain combines TRBV9 with TRBJ2-1, with 7 bases that match TRBD2. In germline, CDR1 is SGDLS, CDR2 YYNGEE. The CDR3 length is 15 residues. The trim removed 4 bases at V and 2 bases at J, leaving 6 bases unmatched. In DNA form, the CDR3 reads TGTGCCAGCAGCCGGGGGGTGGGCACCTACAATGAGCAGTTCTTC. Its translation: CASSRGVGTYNEQFF.

The rearrangement uses TRBV12-3 or TRBV12-4 and TRBJ2-2; 9 positions match TRBD1. The CDR3 extends over 18 amino acids. The J segment lost 7 bases and the V segment lost 3 bases, leaving 15 bases of the junction unmatched. The CDR3 DNA is TGTGCCAGCAGTTTCGGGACAGGGACGTTGTACGCTTACGGGGAGCTGTTTTTT. This encodes CASSFGTGTLYAYGELFF.

The genes are TRBV5-1 and TRBJ1-1; tentatively, D is TRBD1 (5 bases). This CDR3 comprises 12 residues. The germline V and J ends were trimmed by 5 bases and 10 bases, with 15 bases remaining between them. In germline, CDR1 is SGHRS, CDR2 YFSETQ. The CDR3 bases are TGCGCCAGCAGTAGTGACCGCGGGGGAGCTTTCTTT. Protein: CASSSDRGGAFF.

The V call is TRBV6-2 or TRBV6-3, the J call TRBJ2-2; D unclear. Germline assignment: CDR1 MNHEY and CDR2 SVGEGT. V was trimmed by 6 bases and J by 4 bases, leaving 12 bases between them. The CDR3 spans 14 residues. The CDR3 here is CASSLLVSTGELFF. Here the CDR3 DNA reads TGTGCCAGCAGCCTACTCGTATCCACCGGGGAGCTGTTTTTT.

V is TRBV5-1 and J is TRBJ2-3; 7 bases align to TRBD2. The CDR3 spans 13 residues. Germline CDR1 SGHRS, CDR2 YFSETQ. The V gene end was trimmed by 3 bases and the J gene end by 3 bases; junction bases not matched to a gene: 1. CDR3 DNA sequence: TGCGCCAGCAGCTGGGGGGGGACAGATACGCAGTATTTT. It encodes CASSWGGTDTQYF.

The chain couples TRBV18 to TRBJ1-4; weak D call: TRBD1 (6 bases). In germline, CDR1 is KGHSH, CDR2 LQKENI. V was shortened by 2 bases and J by 5 bases, with 12 bases between the two germline ends. This CDR3 region has 15 residues. CDR3 loop: CASSPTRQANEKLFF. The CDR3 DNA sequence: TGTGCCAGCTCACCAACGAGACAGGCAAATGAAAAACTGTTTTTT.

This clonotype appeared a few times. The chain employs TRBV9 and TRBJ2-1; TRBD2 might be the D (6 bases). The CDR3 sequence is 16 residues long. Trimming left V 3 bases short and J 7 bases short, with 20 bases between. Germline CDR1 SGDLS, CDR2 YYNGEE. CDR3 nucleotides: TGTGCCAGCAGCGGGGGTCTTAGCGGCCGGGCGAATGAGCAGTTCTTC. It specifies CASSGGLSGRANEQFF.

This clonotype was detected only a few times. The V and J genes are TRBV12-3 or TRBV12-4 and TRBJ2-7; 9 bases fit TRBD2. The CDR3 is made up of 15 amino acids. With 5 bases clipped from V and 3 bases from J, the junction kept 8 bases outside the gene matches. This chain's CDR3 is CASSKLAGGRYEQYF. CDR3 DNA: TGTGCCAGCAGTAAACTAGCGGGTGGACGCTACGAGCAGTACTTC.

This clonotype has more than one count but fewer than ten. The rearrangement uses TRBV12-3 or TRBV12-4 and TRBJ2-2; a weak D match, TRBD1 (6 bases). V gave up 11 bases and J gave up 0 bases, with 13 bases separating them. The CDR3 loop spans 14 amino acids. The chain's CDR3 is CAVRPGANTGELFF. CDR3 DNA sequence: TGTGCCGTCCGGCCAGGGGCGAACACCGGGGAGCTGTTTTTT.

The chain couples TRBV7-2 to TRBJ2-3, with D uncertain. V lost 2 bases and J lost 4, with 13 bases in between. This CDR3 contains 15 residues. Germline CDR1 is SGHTA and CDR2 is FQGNSA. CDR3 nucleotide sequence: TGTGCCAGCAGCTTAATATACAGCAACTCAGATACGCAGTATTTT. It translates to CASSLIYSNSDTQYF.

Remarks on this clonotype: The junction and the germline gene differ at one end; a read error may be behind it. The rearrangement uses TRBV12-3 or TRBV12-4 and TRBJ2-1, with D possibly TRBD1 on 6 matching bases. The CDR3 is 13 residues long. Here the CDR3 DNA reads TGTGCCAGCAGTCTTTACAGGGAAAATGAGGAGTTCTTC. It is translated as CASSLYRENEEFF.

This clonotype appeared many times. This sequence joins TRBV5-6 and TRBJ2-2, with D uncertain. This CDR3 has 15 residues. Germline V gives CDR1 SGHDT, CDR2 YYEEEE. The ends were cut back, 6 bases at V and 1 base at J, with 13 bases in the middle. CDR3 in amino acids: CASTLFPLNTGELFF. The CDR3 bases are TGTGCCAGCACCCTCTTTCCGTTGAACACCGGGGAGCTGTTTTTT.

This clonotype occurred a few times. This chain joins TRBV12-3 or TRBV12-4 and TRBJ2-3; D is unclear. Deletions cut 3 bases from V and 2 bases from J, with 9 bases between. The CDR3 contains 14 residues. The CDR3: CASSFWGNTDTQYF. CDR3 nucleotides: TGTGCCAGCAGTTTTTGGGGAAACACAGATACGCAGTATTTT.

The chain employs TRBV28 and TRBJ1-1; D not certain. Germline V gives CDR1 MDHEN, CDR2 SYDVKM. Trimming left V 2 bases short and J 6 bases short, with 10 bases between. The CDR3 has 13 amino acids. CDR3 sequence reads: CASSLDRRSEAFF. For the CDR3, the DNA is TGTGCCAGCAGTTTAGATAGAAGGTCTGAAGCTTTCTTT. The full variable domain, with the rest looked up from reference TRBV28 and TRBJ1-1, is DVKVTQSSRYLVKRTGEKVFLECVQDMDHENMFWYRQDPGLGLRLIYFSYDVKMKEKGDIPEGYSVSREKKERFSLILESASTNQTSMYLCASSLDRRSEAFFGQGTRLTVV.

This clonotype was counted a few times. The chain uses TRBV7-8 and TRBJ2-7, with D perhaps matching TRBD1 (6 bases). The CDR3 has 17 amino acids. CDR1 and CDR2 from the germline V gene are SGHVS and FQNEAQ. V was cut by 4 bases and J by 5 bases, with 24 bases left in between. The CDR3 sequence is CASSSVGRLDRSNEQYF. The CDR3 nucleotides read TGTGCCAGCAGCTCCGTGGGTCGGTTAGACAGGTCCAACGAGCAGTACTTC.

This clonotype showed up many times. The rearrangement uses TRBV18 and TRBJ1-2; D not certain. The CDR3 is 13 amino acids. V was shortened by 0 bases and J by 5 bases, with 7 bases between the two germline ends. CDR1 is KGHSH and CDR2 is LQKENI in the germline V gene. CDR3: CASSPPVRYGYTF. CDR3 sequence (DNA): TGTGCCAGCTCACCACCCGTACGTTATGGCTACACCTTC.

This clonotype was detected a few times. The chain carries TRBV4-3 and TRBJ2-3; D is possibly TRBD2 (5 bases). Germline V gene sequence: CDR1 LGHNA, CDR2 YSLEER. Trimming cost V 4 bases and J 3 bases, with 17 bases left between them. CDR3 length equals 16 residues. The CDR3 reads CASSRQFGVGTDTQYF. The CDR3 nucleotides read TGCGCCAGCAGCCGCCAGTTCGGGGTTGGGACAGATACGCAGTATTTT.

This clonotype has ten or more counts. The V call is TRBV27, the J call TRBJ2-2; D remains unclear. Germline V gene data show CDR1 as MNHEY and CDR2 as SMNVEV (reference sequence). The CDR3 has 12 residues. Trimming removed 10 bases from V and 6 bases from J, with 12 bases in between. CDR3 nucleotides: TGTGCCATGATGACCGGCGCCGGGGAGCTGTTTTTT. Its protein product is CAMMTGAGELFF.

The chain has TRBV3-1 and TRBJ1-1, with D uncertain. The CDR3 is made up of 14 amino acids. Trimming took 0 bases from V and 7 from J, leaving 12 bases between them. The germline gives CDR1 LGHDT, CDR2 YNNKEL (reference sequence). The CDR3 DNA reads TGTGCCAGCAGCCAAGATAGAGTTGGAGGTGAAGCTTTCTTT. As protein: CASSQDRVGGEAFF.

This chain links TRBV5-6 with TRBJ2-2; a weak D match, TRBD1 (6 bases). Trimming cost V 4 bases and J 5 bases, with 12 bases left between them. Germline CDR1 and CDR2: SGHDT and YYEEEE. The CDR3 length is 14 residues. This CDR3 reads CASSIGTRTGELFF. Written as DNA, the CDR3 is TGTGCCAGCAGCATCGGGACACGAACCGGGGAGCTGTTTTTT.

CDR3 amino acids: CSASVGTGIEKLFF. In DNA form, the CDR3 reads TGCAGTGCTAGTGTCGGGACAGGGATTGAAAAACTGTTTTTT. This rearrangement joins TRBV20-1 to TRBJ1-4; TRBD1 agrees at 9 bases. Germline V lookup: CDR1 DFQATT, CDR2 SNEGSKA (reference sequence). This CDR3 has 14 residues. J gave up 7 bases and V 3 bases, and 6 bases lay outside the gene matches.